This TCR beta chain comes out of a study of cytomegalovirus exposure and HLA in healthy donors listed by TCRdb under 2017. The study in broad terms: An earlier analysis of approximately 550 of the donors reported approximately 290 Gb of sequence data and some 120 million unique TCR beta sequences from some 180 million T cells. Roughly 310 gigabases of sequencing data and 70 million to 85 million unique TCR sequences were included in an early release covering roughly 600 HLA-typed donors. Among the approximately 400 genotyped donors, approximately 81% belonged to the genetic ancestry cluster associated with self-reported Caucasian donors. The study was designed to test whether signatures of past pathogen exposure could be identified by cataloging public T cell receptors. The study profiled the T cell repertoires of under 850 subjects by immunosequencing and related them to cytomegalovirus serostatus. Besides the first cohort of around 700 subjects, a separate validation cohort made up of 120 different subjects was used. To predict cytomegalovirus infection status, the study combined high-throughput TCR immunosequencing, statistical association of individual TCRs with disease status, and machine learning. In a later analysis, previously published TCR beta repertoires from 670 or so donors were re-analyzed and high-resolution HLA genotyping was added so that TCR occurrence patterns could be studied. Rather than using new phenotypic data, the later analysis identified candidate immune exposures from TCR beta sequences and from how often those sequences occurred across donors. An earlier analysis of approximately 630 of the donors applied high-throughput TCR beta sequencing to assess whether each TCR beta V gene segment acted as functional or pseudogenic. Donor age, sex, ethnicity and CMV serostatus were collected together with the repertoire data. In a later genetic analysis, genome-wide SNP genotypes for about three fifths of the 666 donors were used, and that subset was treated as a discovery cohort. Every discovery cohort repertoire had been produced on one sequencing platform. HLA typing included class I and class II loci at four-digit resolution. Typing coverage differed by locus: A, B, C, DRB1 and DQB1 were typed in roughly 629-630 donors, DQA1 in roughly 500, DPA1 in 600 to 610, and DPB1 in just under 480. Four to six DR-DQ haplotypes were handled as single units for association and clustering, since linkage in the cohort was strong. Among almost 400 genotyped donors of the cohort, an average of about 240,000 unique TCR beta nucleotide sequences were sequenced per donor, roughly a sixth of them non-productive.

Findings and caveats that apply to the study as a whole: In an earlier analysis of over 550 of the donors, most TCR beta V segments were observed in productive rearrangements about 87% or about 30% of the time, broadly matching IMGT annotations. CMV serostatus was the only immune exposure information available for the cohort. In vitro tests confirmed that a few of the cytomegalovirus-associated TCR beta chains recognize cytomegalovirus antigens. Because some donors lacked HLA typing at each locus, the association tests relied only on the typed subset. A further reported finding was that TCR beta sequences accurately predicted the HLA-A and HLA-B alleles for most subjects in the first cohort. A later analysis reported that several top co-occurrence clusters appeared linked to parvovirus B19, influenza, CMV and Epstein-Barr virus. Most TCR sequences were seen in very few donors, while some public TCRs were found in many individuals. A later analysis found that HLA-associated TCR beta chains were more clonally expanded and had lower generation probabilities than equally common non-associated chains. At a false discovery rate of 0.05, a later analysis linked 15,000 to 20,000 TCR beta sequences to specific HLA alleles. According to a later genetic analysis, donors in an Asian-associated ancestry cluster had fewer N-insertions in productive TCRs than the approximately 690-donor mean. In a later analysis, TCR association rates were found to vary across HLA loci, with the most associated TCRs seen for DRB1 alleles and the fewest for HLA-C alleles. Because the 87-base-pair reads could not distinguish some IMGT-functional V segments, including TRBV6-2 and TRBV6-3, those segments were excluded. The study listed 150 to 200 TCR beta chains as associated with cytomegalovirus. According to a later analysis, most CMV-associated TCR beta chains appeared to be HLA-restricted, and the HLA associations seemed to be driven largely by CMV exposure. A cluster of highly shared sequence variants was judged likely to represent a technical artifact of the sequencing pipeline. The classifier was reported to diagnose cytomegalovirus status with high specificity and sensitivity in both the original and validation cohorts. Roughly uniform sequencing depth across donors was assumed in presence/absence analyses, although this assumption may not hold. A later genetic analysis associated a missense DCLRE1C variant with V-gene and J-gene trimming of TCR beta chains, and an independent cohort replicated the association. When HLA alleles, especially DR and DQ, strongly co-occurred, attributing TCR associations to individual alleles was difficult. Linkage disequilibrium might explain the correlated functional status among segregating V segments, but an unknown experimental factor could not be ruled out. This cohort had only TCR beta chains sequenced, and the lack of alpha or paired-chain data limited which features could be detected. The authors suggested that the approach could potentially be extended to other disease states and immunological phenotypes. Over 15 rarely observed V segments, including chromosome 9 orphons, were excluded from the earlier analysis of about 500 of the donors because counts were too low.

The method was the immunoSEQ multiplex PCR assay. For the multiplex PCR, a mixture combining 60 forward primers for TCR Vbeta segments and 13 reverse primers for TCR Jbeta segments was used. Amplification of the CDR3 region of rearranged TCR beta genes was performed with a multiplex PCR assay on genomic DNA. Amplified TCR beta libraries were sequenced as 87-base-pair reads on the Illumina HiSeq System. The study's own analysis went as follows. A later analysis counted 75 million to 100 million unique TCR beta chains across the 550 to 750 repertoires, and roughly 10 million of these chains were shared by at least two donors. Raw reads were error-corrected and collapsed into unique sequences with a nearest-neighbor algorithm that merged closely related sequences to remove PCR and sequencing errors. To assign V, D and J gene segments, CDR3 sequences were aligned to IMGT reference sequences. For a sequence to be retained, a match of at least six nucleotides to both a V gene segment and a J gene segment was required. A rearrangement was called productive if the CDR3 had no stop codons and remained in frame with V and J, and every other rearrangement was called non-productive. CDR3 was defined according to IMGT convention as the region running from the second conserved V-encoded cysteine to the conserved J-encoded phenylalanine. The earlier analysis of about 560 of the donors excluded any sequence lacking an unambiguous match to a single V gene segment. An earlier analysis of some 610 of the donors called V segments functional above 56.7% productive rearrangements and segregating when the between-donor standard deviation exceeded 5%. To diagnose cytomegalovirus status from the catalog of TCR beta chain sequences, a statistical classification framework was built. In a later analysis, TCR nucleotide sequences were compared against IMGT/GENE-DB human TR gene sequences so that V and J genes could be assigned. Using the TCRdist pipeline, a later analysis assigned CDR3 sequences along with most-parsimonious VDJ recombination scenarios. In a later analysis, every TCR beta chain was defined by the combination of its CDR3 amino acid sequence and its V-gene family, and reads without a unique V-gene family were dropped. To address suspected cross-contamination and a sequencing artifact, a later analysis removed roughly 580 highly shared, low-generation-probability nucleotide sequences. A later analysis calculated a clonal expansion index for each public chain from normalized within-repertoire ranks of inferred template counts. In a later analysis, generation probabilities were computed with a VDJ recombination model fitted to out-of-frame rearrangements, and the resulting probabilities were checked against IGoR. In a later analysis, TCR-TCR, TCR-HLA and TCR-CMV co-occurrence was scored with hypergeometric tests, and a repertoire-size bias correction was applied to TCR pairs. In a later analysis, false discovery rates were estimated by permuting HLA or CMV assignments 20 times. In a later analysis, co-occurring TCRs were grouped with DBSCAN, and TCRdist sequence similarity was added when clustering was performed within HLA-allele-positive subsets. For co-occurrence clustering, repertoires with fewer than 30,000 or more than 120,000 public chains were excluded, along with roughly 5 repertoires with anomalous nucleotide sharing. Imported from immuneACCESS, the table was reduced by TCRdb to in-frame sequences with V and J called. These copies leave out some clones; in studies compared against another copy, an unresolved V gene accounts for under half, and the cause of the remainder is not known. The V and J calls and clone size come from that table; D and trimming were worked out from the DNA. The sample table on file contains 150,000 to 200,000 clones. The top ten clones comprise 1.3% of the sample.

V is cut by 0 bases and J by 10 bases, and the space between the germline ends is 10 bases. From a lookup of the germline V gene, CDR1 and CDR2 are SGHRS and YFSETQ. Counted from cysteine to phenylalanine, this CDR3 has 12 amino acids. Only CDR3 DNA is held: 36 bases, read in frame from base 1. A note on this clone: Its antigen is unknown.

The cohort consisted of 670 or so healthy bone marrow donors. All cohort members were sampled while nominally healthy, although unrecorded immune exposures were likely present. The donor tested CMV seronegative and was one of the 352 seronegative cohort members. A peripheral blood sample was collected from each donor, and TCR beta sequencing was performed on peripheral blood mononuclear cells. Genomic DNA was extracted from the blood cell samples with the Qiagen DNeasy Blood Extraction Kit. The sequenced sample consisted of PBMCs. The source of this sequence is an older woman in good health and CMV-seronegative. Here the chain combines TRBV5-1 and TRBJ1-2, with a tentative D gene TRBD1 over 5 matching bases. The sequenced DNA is TGCGCCAGCAGCTTGGACAGGTTGAACTACACCTTC. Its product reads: CASSLDRLNYTF. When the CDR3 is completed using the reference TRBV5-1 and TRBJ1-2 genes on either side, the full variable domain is KAGVTQTPRYLIKTRGQQVTLSCSPISGHRSVSWYQQTPGQGLQFLFEYFSETQRNKGNFPGRFSGRQFSNSRSEMNVSTLELGDSALYLCASSLDRLNYTFGSGTRLTVV.